Listed below are T cell receptor beta chains from one sample, sequenced in a study of neoadjuvant anti-PD-1 for oral cavity cancer. Sequencing was performed with immunoSEQ multiplex PCR; in TCRdb, only in-frame clones are kept and a portion is missing. The sample carries about 14,000 clones, 66% recorded once. Specimen: PBMCs, collected before nivolumab (anti-PD-1) treatment. Every receptor here comes from a person aged 40 to 85 with oral cavity squamous cell carcinoma. Each CDR3 is given with its conserved first and last residue. The D gene is left open where the match is weak. The size of a clone is reported for some rows only, either as once, few or many, or as a class for expanded clones.

v_gene	d_gene	j_gene	abundance	CDR3aa	CDR3nt
TRBV5-1	TRBD2	TRBJ2-7	NA	CASSLEGSGGQEQYF	TGCGCCAGCAGCTTGGAGGGTAGCGGGGGCCAAGAGCAGTACTTC
TRBV21-1	NA	TRBJ2-5	NA	CASSSRPGQFWETQYF	TGTGCCAGCAGCTCTCGACCGGGACAGTTCTGGGAGACCCAGTACTTC
TRBV4-2	NA	TRBJ2-5	NA	CASSHIGASATQETQYF	TGTGCCAGCAGCCATATAGGGGCTAGCGCCACCCAAGAGACCCAGTACTTC
TRBV7-9	NA	TRBJ2-2	few	CASSLQVPTGELFF	TGTGCCAGCAGCTTACAAGTACCTACGGGGGAGCTGTTTTTT
TRBV9	TRBD2	TRBJ2-1	NA	CASSVGRERGGLYEQFF	TGTGCCAGCAGCGTAGGACGCGAGCGGGGGGGCCTCTATGAGCAGTTCTTC
TRBV9	NA	TRBJ2-2	NA	CASSEGRLGPFTGELFF	TGTGCCAGCAGCGAGGGGAGACTGGGGCCTTTCACCGGGGAGCTGTTTTTT
TRBV5-4	TRBD2	TRBJ2-2	NA	CASSSTSGGHTGELFF	TGTGCCAGCAGCTCTACTAGCGGGGGGCACACCGGGGAGCTGTTTTTT
TRBV9	NA	TRBJ2-3	NA	CASSVGPALTDTQYF	TGTGCCAGCAGCGTAGGTCCAGCTCTTACAGATACGCAGTATTTT
TRBV18	NA	TRBJ1-1	NA	CASSPGTANTEAFF	TGTGCCAGCTCCCCCGGGACGGCAAACACTGAAGCTTTCTTT
TRBV28	NA	TRBJ1-5	few	CASSLRAGNQPQHF	TGTGCCAGCAGTTTGCGAGCAGGCAATCAGCCCCAGCATTTT
TRBV6-5	NA	TRBJ2-1	NA	CASSYVSGSTYNEQFF	TGTGCCAGCAGTTACGTTAGCGGATCTACCTACAATGAGCAGTTCTTC
TRBV28	NA	TRBJ1-5	NA	CASLGREGNQPQHF	TGTGCCAGCCTTGGACGCGAGGGGAATCAGCCCCAGCATTTT
TRBV18	NA	TRBJ1-2	few	CASSPFDRRRGYTF	TGTGCCAGCTCACCGTTCGACAGGCGACGGGGCTACACCTTC
TRBV6-6	NA	TRBJ1-2	NA	CASSYGAANYGYTF	TGTGCCAGCAGTTACGGGGCAGCTAACTATGGCTACACCTTC
TRBV2	NA	TRBJ2-7	NA	CASRETGEGHEQYF	TGTGCCAGCAGAGAGACAGGGGAGGGCCACGAGCAGTACTTC
TRBV7-8	TRBD1	TRBJ1-1	NA	CASSPGQPVGTEAFF	TGTGCCAGCAGCCCGGGACAGCCCGTTGGTACTGAAGCTTTCTTT
TRBV27	NA	TRBJ1-6	few	CASRPAHNSPLHF	TGTGCCAGCAGGCCGGCTCATAATTCACCCCTCCACTTT
TRBV19	NA	TRBJ2-2	NA	CASSPRGEPGELFF	TGTGCCAGTAGTCCCCGTGGGGAGCCCGGGGAGCTGTTTTTT
TRBV9	TRBD1	TRBJ2-2	NA	CASSVWTGIRSGELFF	TGTGCCAGCAGCGTTTGGACAGGGATTAGGTCCGGGGAGCTGTTTTTT
TRBV28	NA	TRBJ1-6	NA	CASIPRRWVRSSYNSPLHF	TGTGCCAGCATCCCGAGGAGGTGGGTGAGGAGCTCCTATAATTCACCCCTCCACTTT
TRBV6-5	TRBD2	TRBJ2-3	NA	CASSFLTSGSTDTQYF	TGTGCCAGCAGTTTCTTGACTAGCGGTAGCACAGATACGCAGTATTTT
TRBV5-6	NA	TRBJ1-3	few	CASSVNRVSGNTIYF	TGTGCCAGCAGCGTAAACAGGGTCTCTGGAAACACCATATATTTT
TRBV19	NA	TRBJ1-4	few	CASALGLPEGKLFF	TGTGCCAGTGCCCTGGGCCTCCCGGAGGGAAAACTGTTTTTT
TRBV5-1	NA	TRBJ1-1	NA	CASNPRTDLNTEAFF	TGCGCCAGCAACCCAAGGACGGATTTGAACACTGAAGCTTTCTTT
TRBV5-1	NA	TRBJ1-1	NA	CASSPTVGLNTEAFF	TGCGCCAGCAGTCCGACTGTAGGGTTGAACACTGAAGCTTTCTTT
TRBV7-9	NA	TRBJ2-2	once	CASSSPPGGRNTGELFF	TGTGCCAGCAGCTCCCCCCCTGGAGGGAGGAACACCGGGGAGCTGTTTTTT
TRBV6-1	NA	TRBJ1-2	NA	CASSEALRDRAYGYTF	TGTGCCAGCAGTGAAGCGCTACGGGATCGCGCCTATGGCTACACCTTC
TRBV29-1	TRBD1	TRBJ1-5	NA	CSVVDRGINQPQHF	TGCAGCGTCGTAGACAGGGGGATCAATCAGCCCCAGCATTTT
TRBV20-1	NA	TRBJ2-3	few	CSASHQDTQYF	TGCAGTGCTAGTCACCAGGATACGCAGTATTTT
TRBV16	NA	TRBJ1-3	NA	CASSRGTAVSGNTIYF	TGTGCCAGCAGCCGGGGGACTGCCGTCTCTGGAAACACCATATATTTT
TRBV9	NA	TRBJ1-4	NA	CASSVGSTINEKLFF	TGTGCCAGCAGCGTAGGCAGCACTATTAATGAAAAACTGTTTTTT
TRBV30	TRBD1	TRBJ2-1	NA	CAWSIQGAPYQFF	TGTGCCTGGAGTATTCAGGGGGCCCCCTACCAGTTCTTC
TRBV7-9	TRBD1	TRBJ2-1	NA	CAIRGGLNEQFF	TGTGCCATCAGAGGGGGCCTCAATGAGCAGTTCTTC
TRBV7-7	TRBD2	TRBJ2-5	NA	CASSYTGGSETQYF	TGTGCCAGCAGCTATACGGGGGGTTCGGAGACCCAGTACTTC
TRBV6-1	TRBD1	TRBJ1-3	NA	CASSDAGTGVGNTIYF	TGTGCCAGCAGTGACGCCGGGACAGGGGTAGGAAACACCATATATTTT
TRBV7-9	TRBD2	TRBJ2-7	NA	CASSLALAGGFSYEQYF	TGTGCCAGCAGCTTAGCCCTAGCGGGGGGGTTTTCCTACGAGCAGTACTTC
TRBV5-1	NA	TRBJ2-1	NA	CASSYTQGISYNEQFF	TGCGCCAGCAGCTACACCCAGGGGATATCTTACAATGAGCAGTTCTTC
TRBV4-1	TRBD1	TRBJ1-2	few	CASSQFVTGAYGYTF	TGCGCCAGCAGCCAATTCGTAACAGGGGCTTACGGCTACACCTTC
TRBV27	NA	TRBJ2-7	few	CASSFRGTIYEQYF	TGTGCCAGCAGTTTTCGAGGAACTATCTACGAGCAGTACTTC
TRBV9	NA	TRBJ2-1	NA	CASSSRWGHNEQFF	TGTGCCAGCAGCTCGCGATGGGGACACAATGAGCAGTTCTTC
TRBV19	TRBD2	TRBJ2-3	once	CASRDYTDTQYF	TGTGCCAGTCGGGACTACACAGATACGCAGTATTTT
TRBV9	TRBD2	TRBJ2-6	NA	CASSVGLAGTSGANVLTF	TGTGCCAGCAGCGTAGGACTAGCGGGGACCTCTGGGGCCAACGTCCTGACTTTC